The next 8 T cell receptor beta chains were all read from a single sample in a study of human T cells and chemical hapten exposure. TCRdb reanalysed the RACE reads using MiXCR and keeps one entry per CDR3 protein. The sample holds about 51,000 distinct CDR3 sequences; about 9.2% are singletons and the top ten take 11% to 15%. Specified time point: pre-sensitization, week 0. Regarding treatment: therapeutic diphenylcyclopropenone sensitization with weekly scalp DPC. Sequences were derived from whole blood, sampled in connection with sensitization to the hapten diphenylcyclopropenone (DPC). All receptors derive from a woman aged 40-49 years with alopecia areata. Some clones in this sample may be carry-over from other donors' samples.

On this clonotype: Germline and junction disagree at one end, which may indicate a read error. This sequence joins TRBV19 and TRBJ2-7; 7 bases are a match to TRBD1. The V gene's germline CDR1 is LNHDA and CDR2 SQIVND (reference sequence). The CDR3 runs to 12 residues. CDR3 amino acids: CVSSSGGYEQYF. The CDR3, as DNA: TGTGTCAGTAGTTCAGGGGGTTACGAGCAGTACTTC.

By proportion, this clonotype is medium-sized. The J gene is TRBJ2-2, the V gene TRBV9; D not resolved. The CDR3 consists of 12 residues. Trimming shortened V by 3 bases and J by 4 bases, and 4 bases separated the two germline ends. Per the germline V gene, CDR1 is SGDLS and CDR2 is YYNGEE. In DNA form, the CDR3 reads TGTGCCAGCAGCGCGATCACCGGGGAGCTGTTTTTT. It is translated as CASSAITGELFF.

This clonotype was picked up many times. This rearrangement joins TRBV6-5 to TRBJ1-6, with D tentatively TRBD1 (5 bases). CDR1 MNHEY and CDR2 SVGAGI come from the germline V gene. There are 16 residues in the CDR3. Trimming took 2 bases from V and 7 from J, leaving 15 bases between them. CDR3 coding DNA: TGTGCCAGCAGTTACACTCGGGACCGGGGAAATTCACCCCTCCACTTT. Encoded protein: CASSYTRDRGNSPLHF.

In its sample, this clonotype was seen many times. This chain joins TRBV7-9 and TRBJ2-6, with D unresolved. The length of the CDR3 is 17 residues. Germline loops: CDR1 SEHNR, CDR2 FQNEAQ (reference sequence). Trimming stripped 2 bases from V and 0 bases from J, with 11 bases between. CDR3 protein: CASSLTDTPSGANVLTF. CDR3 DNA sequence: TGTGCCAGCAGCTTAACCGACACCCCCTCTGGGGCCAACGTCCTGACTTTC.

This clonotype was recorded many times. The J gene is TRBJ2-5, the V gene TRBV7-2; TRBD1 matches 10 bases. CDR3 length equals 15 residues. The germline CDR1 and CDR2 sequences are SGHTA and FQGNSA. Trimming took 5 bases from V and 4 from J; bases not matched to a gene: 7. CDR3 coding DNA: TGTGCCAGCAGCCCAAGACAGGGGGCGTCAGAGACCCAGTACTTC. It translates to CASSPRQGASETQYF.

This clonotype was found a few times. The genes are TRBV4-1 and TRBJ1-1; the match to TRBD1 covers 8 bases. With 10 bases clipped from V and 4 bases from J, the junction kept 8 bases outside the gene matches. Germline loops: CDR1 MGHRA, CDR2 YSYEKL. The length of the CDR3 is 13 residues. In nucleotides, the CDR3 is TGCGCCAACTGCCCTACAGGGGGCACTGAAGCTTTCTTT. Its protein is CANCPTGGTEAFF.

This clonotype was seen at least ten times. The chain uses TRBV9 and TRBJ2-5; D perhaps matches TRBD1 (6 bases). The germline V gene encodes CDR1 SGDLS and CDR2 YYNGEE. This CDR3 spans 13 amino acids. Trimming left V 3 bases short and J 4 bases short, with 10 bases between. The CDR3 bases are TGTGCCAGCAGCGCGACAGGCGGAGAGACCCAGTACTTC. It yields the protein CASSATGGETQYF.

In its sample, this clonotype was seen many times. CDR3 residues: CASRSWTGTNEQFF. The CDR3 DNA follows: TGTGCCAGCAGATCTTGGACTGGAACTAATGAGCAGTTCTTC. The V and J genes are TRBV28 and TRBJ2-1, with D tentatively TRBD2 (5 bases). The CDR3 length is 14 residues. Per germline, CDR1 MDHEN and CDR2 SYDVKM. The V and J ends lost 6 bases and 7 bases respectively, with 16 bases between them.